This TCR beta chain was documented in a study of blood T cell repertoires in COVID-19 (TCRdb year 2020). At the level of the whole study: Samples from collaborators originated in the United States, Italy and Spain and spanned both the acute and convalescent phases of COVID-19. The sample metadata nearly always contained a de-identified subject ID, COVID-19 status, age in years and sex. A freely available public database, intended as a resource for researchers studying the immune response to SARS-CoV-2, is where the repertoires were released. The dataset comprised deeply sampled blood TCRbeta repertoires from subjects exposed to, actively infected with, or recovered from COVID-19. Where available, HLA class I and class II types were obtained from metadata supplied by the sample provider rather than from assay-based typing. The prospective study material was composed of cDNA or gDNA derived from T cells, B-cell-depleted T cells, or PBMCs. The samples were drawn from the first 160 participants of the ongoing ImmuneRACE study and from 1,254 subjects provided by 6 global collaborators.

The germline V gene encodes CDR1 SNHLY and CDR2 FYNNEI. The CDR3 contains 14 residues, cysteine and phenylalanine counted. The kept DNA is CDR3 alone, 42 bases in frame from the first base. V lost 6 bases and J lost 4 bases; the stretch between them is 13 bases long. The paper's findings and limits, for the study overall: How much clinical and demographic metadata was included differed by source and by participant, and the metadata was provided uncurated.

In Seattle, one collaborating source enrolled patients while the infection was active and tracked those patients longitudinally over the course of disease. Collaborating institutions collected whole blood in K2EDTA tubes following their own protocols. For TCRbeta analysis, collaborator samples were shipped as frozen whole blood, as isolated PBMCs, or as DNA extracted from either sample type. The immunoSEQ Assay, a bias-controlled multiplex PCR, was used to amplify TCRbeta CDR3 regions from genomic DNA. The source study handled its data this way. Nucleated cell counts per sample were estimated from amplification of reference gene primers within the assay. Sequence reads were collapsed and filtered to measure the absolute abundance of every unique TCRbeta CDR3 rearrangement. For each sample, productive Simpson clonality was calculated as the square root of Simpson's diversity index across productive rearrangements. The table comes from immuneACCESS by way of TCRdb, which keeps in-frame sequences with V and J called. Part of the clones is missing from these tables; in studies checked, under half for an unresolved V gene and the rest for unknown reasons. That table is the source of V, J and clone size, and D and trimming were worked out from the DNA. In this sample the table shows 300,000 to 350,000 clones, approximately 90% of which occur a single time. The ten largest clones add up to 1.6% of the sample.

A note on this clone: What antigen it recognizes has not been identified. One base away there is no much larger clone; base qualities are not given.

The source of this sequence is a woman in her 30s with COVID-19, enrolled during active disease. Sequencing was performed on peripheral blood. The rearranged segments are TRBV2 and TRBJ1-5; the D segment cannot be called with confidence. The DNA sequence reads TGTGCCAGCAGGAGTTGGACGGGGAATCAGCCCCAGCATTTT. The resulting protein is CASRSWTGNQPQHF.